This T cell receptor (beta chain) was documented in a study of shared clonotypes between healthy human individuals. V was pared by 3 bases and J by 8 bases, with 13 bases between. Germline V lookup: CDR1 SNHLY, CDR2 FYNNEI. The CDR3 runs 13 residues. Caucasian adults living in Nashville, Tennessee, provided all samples. Sequencing was performed with immunoSEQ multiplex PCR; in TCRdb, only in-frame clones are kept and a portion is missing. In the table there are 2.3 million or so clones, over 85% of which are singletons. A single count supports this clone. The specimen was naive CD4+ T cells from PBMCs. The sample's subset: CD45RA+ positively selected. The TCR originated in a man between 18 and 29 years old in good health. Some clones in this sample may be carry-over from other donors' samples. The gene calls are TRBV2 and TRBJ1-2, with D possibly being TRBD1 (6 bases). As DNA, the CDR3 is TGTGCCAGCAGTGAGGATGGGGGCTGGGGCTACACCTTC. Amino acids: CASSEDGGWGYTF.